This T cell receptor (beta chain) was obtained from a study of blood T cell repertoires in COVID-19. Generated by immunoSEQ multiplex PCR, the TCRdb table keeps only in-frame clones and is missing some. This sample yields 200,000 to 250,000 clones, of which about four fifths are seen a single time; approximately 1.3% belongs to the top ten. Germline CDR1 and CDR2: MGHRA and YSYEKL. The V end was cut by 3 bases, the J end by 8 bases, with 13 bases between. The CDR3 loop spans 14 amino acids. The V gene is TRBV4-1, the J gene TRBJ2-2; possible D gene TRBD2, 6 bases. Sequencing was carried out using PBMCs or T cells enriched from blood (not recorded which). The receptor was derived from a woman aged 40-49 years with acute COVID-19. The CDR3 bases are TGCGCCAGCAGCCACATAGCGGAAACGGGGGAGCTGTTTTTT. It is translated as CASSHIAETGELFF.